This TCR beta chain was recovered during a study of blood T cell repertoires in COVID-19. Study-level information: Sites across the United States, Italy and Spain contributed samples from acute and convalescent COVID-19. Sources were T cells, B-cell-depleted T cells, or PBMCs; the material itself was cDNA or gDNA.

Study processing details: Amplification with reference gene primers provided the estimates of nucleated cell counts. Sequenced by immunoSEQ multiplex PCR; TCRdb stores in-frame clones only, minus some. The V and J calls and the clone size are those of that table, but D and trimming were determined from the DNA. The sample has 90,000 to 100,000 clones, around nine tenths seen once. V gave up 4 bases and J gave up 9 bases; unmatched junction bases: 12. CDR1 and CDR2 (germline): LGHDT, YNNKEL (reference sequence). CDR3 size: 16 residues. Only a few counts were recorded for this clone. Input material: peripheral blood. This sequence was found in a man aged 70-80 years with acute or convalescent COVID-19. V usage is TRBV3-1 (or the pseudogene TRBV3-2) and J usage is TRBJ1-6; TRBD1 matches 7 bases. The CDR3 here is CASSPPGQVKGSPLHF. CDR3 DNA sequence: TGTGCCAGCAGCCCCCCCGGACAGGTCAAAGGTTCACCCCTCCACTTT.